This TCR beta chain was identified during a study of T cells in tuberculosis. Whole-study context: In South Africa, adults with active tuberculosis were compared with IGRA-negative and latently infected IGRA-positive adolescents.

TCRdb keeps only in-frame clones here, not all; method: immunoSEQ multiplex PCR. The table lists about 33,000 clones, around 95% of them singletons, with over 2% in the top ten. Germline assignment: CDR1 SGHVS and CDR2 FNYEAQ. The V gene lost 5 bases and the J gene lost 7 bases, with 19 bases spanning the gap. CDR3 size: 15 residues. At study entry, adolescents had tuberculin skin tests and IGRA screening. Findings and limits, study-wide: Classification accuracy was about 85% (AUROC 0.85 to 0.95) with the GMM-specific repertoire.

To note about this clone: Its antigen is unidentified.

The chain carries TRBV7-6 and TRBJ2-3; TRBD2 might be the D (6 bases). Input material: PBMCs. The receptor was isolated from a donor between 10 and 35 years old with latent tuberculosis or without tuberculosis infection. The CDR3 sequence is CASSPKTSGLYTQYF. The CDR3 bases are TGTGCCAGCAGCCCTAAGACTAGTGGGTTGTATACGCAGTATTTT.